The T cell receptor (beta chain) described here comes from a study of blood T cell repertoires in COVID-19. On the study more broadly: T cells, B-cell-depleted T cells, or PBMCs supplied cDNA or gDNA.

Profiling relied on immunoSEQ multiplex PCR, and the TCRdb table lists in-frame clones only, not all of them. The sample lists 250,000 to 350,000 clones, around 90% occurring once. Patients at the Seattle site were enrolled during active infection and followed longitudinally. The V and J ends lost 10 bases and 4 bases, in that order; junction bases with no gene match: 10. There are 14 residues in the CDR3. Germline values: CDR1 MNHEY, CDR2 SVGAGI. V and J are TRBV6-5 and TRBJ1-3, with 7 nucleotides matching TRBD1. Sequenced material: peripheral blood. This receptor was taken from a woman aged 25 to 39 with COVID-19, enrolled during active disease. The CDR3 loop reads CATRTGAPGNTIYF. DNA for the CDR3: TGTGCCACGCGAACAGGGGCGCCCGGAAACACCATATATTTT.